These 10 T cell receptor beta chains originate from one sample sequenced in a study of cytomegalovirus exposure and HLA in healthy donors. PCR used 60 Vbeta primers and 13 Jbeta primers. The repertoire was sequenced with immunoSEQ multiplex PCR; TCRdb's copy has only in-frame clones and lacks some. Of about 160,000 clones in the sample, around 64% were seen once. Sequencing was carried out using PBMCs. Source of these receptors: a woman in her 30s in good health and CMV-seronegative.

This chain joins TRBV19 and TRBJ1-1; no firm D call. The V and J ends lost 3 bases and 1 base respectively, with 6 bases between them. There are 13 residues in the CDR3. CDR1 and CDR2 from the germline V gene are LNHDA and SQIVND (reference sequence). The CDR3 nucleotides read TGTGCCAGTAGTATGGCACAGAACACTGAAGCTTTCTTT. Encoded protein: CASSMAQNTEAFF.

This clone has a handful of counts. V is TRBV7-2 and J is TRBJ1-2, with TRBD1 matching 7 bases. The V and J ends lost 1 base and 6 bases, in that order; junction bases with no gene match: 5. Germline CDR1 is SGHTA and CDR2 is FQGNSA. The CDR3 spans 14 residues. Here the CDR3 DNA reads TGTGCCAGCAGCTTAGAACAGGGGACTCATGGCTACACCTTC. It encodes CASSLEQGTHGYTF.

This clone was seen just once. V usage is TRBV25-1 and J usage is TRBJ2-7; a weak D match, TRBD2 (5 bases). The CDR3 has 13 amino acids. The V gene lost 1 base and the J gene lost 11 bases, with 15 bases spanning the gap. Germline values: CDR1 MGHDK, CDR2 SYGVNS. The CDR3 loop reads CASSEFGTPEEYF. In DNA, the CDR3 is TGTGCCAGCAGTGAATTCGGAACGCCGGAGGAGTACTTC.

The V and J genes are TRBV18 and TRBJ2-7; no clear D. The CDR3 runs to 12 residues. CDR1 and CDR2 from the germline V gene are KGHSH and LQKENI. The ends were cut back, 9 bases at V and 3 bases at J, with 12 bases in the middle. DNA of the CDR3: TGTGCCAGTTCCAGCGTGGGCTACGAGCAGTACTTC. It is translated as CASSSVGYEQYF.

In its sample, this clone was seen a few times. CDR3 DNA: TGTGCCAGCAGGTTCCAGGGTAGAGGATACGAGCAGTACTTC. Its translation: CASRFQGRGYEQYF. J is TRBJ2-7 and V is TRBV11-2; D possibly corresponds to TRBD1 (5 bases). The CDR3 sequence is 14 residues long. V lost 6 bases and J 4 bases, leaving 16 bases between the germline ends. Germline CDR1 is SGHAT and CDR2 is FQNNGV. The variable domain in full, with the rest retrieved from reference TRBV11-2 and TRBJ2-7, is EAGVAQSPRYKIIEKRQSVAFWCNPISGHATLYWYQQILGQGPKLLIQFQNNGVVDDSQLPKDRFSAERLKGVDSTLKIQPAKLEDSAVYLCASRFQGRGYEQYFGPGTRLTVT.

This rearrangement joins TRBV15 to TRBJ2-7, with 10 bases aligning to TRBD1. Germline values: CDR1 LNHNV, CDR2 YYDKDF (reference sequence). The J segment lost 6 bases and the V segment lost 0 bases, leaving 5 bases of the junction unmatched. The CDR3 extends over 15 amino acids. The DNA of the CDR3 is TGTGCCACCAGCAGAGAGGGGACAGGGGTTTCCGAGCAGTACTTC. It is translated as CATSREGTGVSEQYF. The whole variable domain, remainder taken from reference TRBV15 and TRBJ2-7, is DAMVIQNPRYQVTQFGKPVTLSCSQTLNHNVMYWYQQKSSQAPKLLFHYYDKDFNNEADTPDNFQSRRPNTSFCFLDIRSPGLGDTAMYLCATSREGTGVSEQYFGPGTRLTVT.

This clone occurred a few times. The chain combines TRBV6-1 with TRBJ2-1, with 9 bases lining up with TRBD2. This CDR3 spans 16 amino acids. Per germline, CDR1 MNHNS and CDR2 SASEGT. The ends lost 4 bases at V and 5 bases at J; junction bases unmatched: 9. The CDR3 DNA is TGTGCCAGCAGTGTTCAGACTAGCGGTACCCACAATGAGCAGTTCTTC. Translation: CASSVQTSGTHNEQFF.

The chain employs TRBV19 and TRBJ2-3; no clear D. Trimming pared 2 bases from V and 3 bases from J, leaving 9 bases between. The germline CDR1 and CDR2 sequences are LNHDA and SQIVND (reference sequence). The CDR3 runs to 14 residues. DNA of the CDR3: TGTGCCAGTAGTATACAGGTCGGTACAGATACGCAGTATTTT. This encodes CASSIQVGTDTQYF.

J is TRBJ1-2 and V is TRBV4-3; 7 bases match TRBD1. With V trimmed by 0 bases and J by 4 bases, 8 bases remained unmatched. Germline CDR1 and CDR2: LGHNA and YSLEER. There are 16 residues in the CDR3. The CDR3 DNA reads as TGCGCCAGCAGCCAAGAAGGGACAGCTGGTTTCTATGGCTACACCTTC. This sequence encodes CASSQEGTAGFYGYTF.

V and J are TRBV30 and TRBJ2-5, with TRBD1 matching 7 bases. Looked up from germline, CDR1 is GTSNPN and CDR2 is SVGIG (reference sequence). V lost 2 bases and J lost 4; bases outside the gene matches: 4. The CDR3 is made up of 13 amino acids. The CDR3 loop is CAWSRQGGETQYF. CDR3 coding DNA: TGTGCCTGGAGTCGACAGGGTGGAGAGACCCAGTACTTC.